The TCR beta chain described here comes from a study of shared clonotypes between healthy human individuals. The study's findings and limits: Some clonotypes were shared by all four sorted-subset donors, while others were not shared. The non-shared ones had lower generation probabilities than the shared ones. Several donors held roughly 5% of naive CD4 clonotypes in common.

Comment on this clone: Its specificity is not known.

CDR1 is SGDLS and CDR2 is YYNGEE in the germline V gene. This CDR3 has 17 residues. V lost 4 bases, J lost 4 bases, and 10 bases stayed unmatched. Authors' data handling: Filtering was not the same, since immunoSEQ gave junction-only sequences without quality scores. Produced via immunoSEQ multiplex PCR; TCRdb's table is partial and in-frame only. V, J and clone size derive from that table, while D and trimming were established from the DNA sequence. The sample consists of 2 million to 3 million clones, around 94% of them appearing once. Input material: naive CD4+ T cells sorted from blood. As for subset: CD45RA+ positively selected. J is TRBJ1-6 and V is TRBV9; TRBD1 matches 8 bases. The sequence came from a man aged 18 to 29 in good health. The CDR3 nucleotides read TGTGCCAGCAGCACGGGGACAGGTGGGGAGTATAATTCACCCCTCCACTTT. Translation gives CASSTGTGGEYNSPLHF. Looking up the rest from reference TRBV9 and TRBJ1-6 gives the full variable domain: DSGVTQTPKHLITATGQRVTLRCSPRSGDLSVYWYQQSLDQGLQFLIQYYNGEERAKGNILERFSAQQFPDLHSELNLSSLELGDSALYFCASSTGTGGEYNSPLHFGNGTRLTVT.